The 2 T cell receptor beta chains reported below all come from one sample, sequenced in a study of identical twins. TCRdb analysed the 5' RACE reads with MiXCR anew, one entry per CDR3 protein. The data contain some 600,000 distinct CDR3 sequences, about 7.1% of them singletons. This sample also appeared in a second study, on yellow fever vaccine responses in identical twins.

The sequencing sample was made of PBMCs. Receptors originate from a woman aged 18-30 years in good health.

Only a few counts were recorded for this clonotype. The J gene is TRBJ2-2, the V gene TRBV5-1; D may be TRBD1 (6 bases). This CDR3 has 16 residues. Trimming left V 3 bases short and J 1 base short, with 13 bases between. CDR1 is SGHRS and CDR2 is YFSETQ in the germline V gene. The CDR3 loop is CASSSSGQLNTGELFF. CDR3 nucleotides: TGCGCCAGCAGCTCCTCGGGACAACTGAACACCGGGGAGCTGTTTTTT.

This clonotype occurred many times. The CDR3 nucleotides are TGCGCCAGCACTGGACAGGGAGTTAGTACTGAAGCTTTCTTT. Its translation: CASTGQGVSTEAFF. The J gene is TRBJ1-1, the V gene TRBV5-1, with 8 bases lining up with TRBD1. This CDR3 region has 14 residues. Germline assignment: CDR1 SGHRS and CDR2 YFSETQ. V lost 6 bases and J lost 5; bases outside the gene matches: 9.